Below, one TCR beta chain is given with its context. Its antigen is as yet unknown. The sample originates from a study of vaccination effects on CD4 cells after COVID-19. Following culture for roughly 10 days, CD4+ T cells were isolated. At days 3 and 7, half of the medium was exchanged for IL-2 medium. Data came from immunoSEQ multiplex PCR; TCRdb stores just in-frame clones and leaves some out. The data contain under 60,000 clones, approximately 61% of them singletons. The source was CD4+ T cells from PBMCs cultured without peptide, collected before COVID-19 vaccination. The TCR was taken from a human donor who received a COVID-19 vaccine.

The CDR3 bases are TGTGCCAGCAGCTCCAGGGGGCGGCTGAACACTGAAGCTTTCTTT. Amino acid sequence: CASSSRGRLNTEAFF. The chain combines TRBV7-2 with TRBJ1-1, with TRBD1 matching over 8 bases. The V gene's germline CDR1 is SGHTA and CDR2 FQGNSA. There are 15 residues in the CDR3. V was clipped by 4 bases and J by 0 bases; unmatched bases: 4.